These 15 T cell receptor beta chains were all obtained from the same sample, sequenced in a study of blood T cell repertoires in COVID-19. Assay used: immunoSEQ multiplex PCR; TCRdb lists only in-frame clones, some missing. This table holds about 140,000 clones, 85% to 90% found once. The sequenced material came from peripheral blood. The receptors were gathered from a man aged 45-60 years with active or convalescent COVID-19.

The CDR3 region is CASSLGHRDITGELFF. DNA of the CDR3: TGCGCCAGCAGCTTGGGCCACAGGGATATCACCGGGGAGCTGTTTTTT. This sequence joins TRBV5-1 and TRBJ2-2; D is perhaps TRBD1 (6 bases). CDR3 length: 16 residues. V lost 0 bases and J lost 4, with 13 bases in between. Germline values: CDR1 SGHRS, CDR2 YFSETQ. The full variable domain, with the rest looked up from reference TRBV5-1 and TRBJ2-2, is KAGVTQTPRYLIKTRGQQVTLSCSPISGHRSVSWYQQTPGQGLQFLFEYFSETQRNKGNFPGRFSGRQFSNSRSEMNVSTLELGDSALYLCASSLGHRDITGELFFGEGSRLTVL.

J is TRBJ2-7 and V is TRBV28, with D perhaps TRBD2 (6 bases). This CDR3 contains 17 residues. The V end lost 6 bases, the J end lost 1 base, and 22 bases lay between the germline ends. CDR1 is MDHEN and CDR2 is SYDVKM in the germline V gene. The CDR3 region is CASSPRADSGSSYEQYF. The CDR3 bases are TGTGCCAGCAGCCCCCGGGCGGATAGCGGATCTTCCTACGAGCAGTACTTC.

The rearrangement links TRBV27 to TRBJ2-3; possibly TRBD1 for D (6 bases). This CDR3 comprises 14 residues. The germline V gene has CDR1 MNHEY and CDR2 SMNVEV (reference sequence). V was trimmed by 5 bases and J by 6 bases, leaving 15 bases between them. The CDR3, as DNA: TGTGCCAGCAGTCCTGCAGGGGTGGAGGATACGCAGTATTTT. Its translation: CASSPAGVEDTQYF.

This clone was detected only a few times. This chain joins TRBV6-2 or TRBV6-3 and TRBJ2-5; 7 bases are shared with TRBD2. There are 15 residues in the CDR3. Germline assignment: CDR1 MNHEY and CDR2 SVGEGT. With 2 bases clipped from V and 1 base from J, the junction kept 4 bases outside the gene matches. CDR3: CASSYAGAAQETQYF. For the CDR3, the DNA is TGTGCCAGCAGTTACGCGGGAGCCGCCCAAGAGACCCAGTACTTC.

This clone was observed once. For the CDR3, the DNA is TGTGCCAGCAGTTACGTCAAAGAGCAGTTCTTC. It yields the protein CASSYVKEQFF. The chain employs TRBV6-2 or TRBV6-3 and TRBJ2-1; unclear D gene. The germline CDR1 and CDR2 sequences are MNHEY and SVGEGT. V was trimmed by 2 bases and J by 10 bases, leaving 6 bases between them. The CDR3 length is 11 residues.

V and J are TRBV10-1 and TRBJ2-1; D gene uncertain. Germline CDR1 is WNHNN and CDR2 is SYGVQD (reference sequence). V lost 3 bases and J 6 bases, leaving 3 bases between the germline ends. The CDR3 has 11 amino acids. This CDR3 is CASSDSNEQFF. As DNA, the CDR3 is TGCGCCAGCAGTGACAGCAATGAGCAGTTCTTC.

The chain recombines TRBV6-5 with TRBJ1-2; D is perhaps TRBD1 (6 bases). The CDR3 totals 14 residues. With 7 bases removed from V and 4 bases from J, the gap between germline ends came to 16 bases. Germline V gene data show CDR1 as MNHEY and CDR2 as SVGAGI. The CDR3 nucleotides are TGTGCCAGCACCACAAACCGGGACATCTATGGCTACACCTTC. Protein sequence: CASTTNRDIYGYTF.

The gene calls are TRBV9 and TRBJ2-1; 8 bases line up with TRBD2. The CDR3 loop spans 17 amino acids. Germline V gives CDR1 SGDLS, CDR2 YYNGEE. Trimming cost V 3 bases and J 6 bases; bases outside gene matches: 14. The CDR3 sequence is CASSATSRTSFGNEQFF. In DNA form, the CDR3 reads TGTGCCAGCAGCGCTACCTCGAGGACTAGCTTTGGCAATGAGCAGTTCTTC.

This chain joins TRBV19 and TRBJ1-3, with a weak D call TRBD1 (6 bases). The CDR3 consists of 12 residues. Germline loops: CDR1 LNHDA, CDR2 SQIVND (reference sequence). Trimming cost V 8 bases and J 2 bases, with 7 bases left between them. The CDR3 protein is CASQGTGNTIYF. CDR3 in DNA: TGTGCCAGTCAGGGGACTGGAAACACCATATATTTT.

The CDR3 DNA reads as TGTGCCAGCAGCTTAGAGTTAGGGAGCTCCTACGAGCAGTACTTC. This encodes CASSLELGSSYEQYF. This rearrangement joins TRBV7-6 to TRBJ2-7; tentative D call: TRBD2 (5 bases). Trimming left V 1 base short and J 0 bases short, with 10 bases between. Germline V CDR1 and CDR2: SGHVS, FNYEAQ. The CDR3 has 15 residues.

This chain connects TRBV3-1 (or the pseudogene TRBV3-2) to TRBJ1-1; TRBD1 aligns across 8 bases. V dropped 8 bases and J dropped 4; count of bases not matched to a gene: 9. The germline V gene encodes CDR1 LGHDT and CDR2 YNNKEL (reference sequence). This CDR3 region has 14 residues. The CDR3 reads CASSYRGRTTEAFF. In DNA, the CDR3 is TGTGCCAGCTCGTACAGGGGGAGGACCACTGAAGCTTTCTTT.

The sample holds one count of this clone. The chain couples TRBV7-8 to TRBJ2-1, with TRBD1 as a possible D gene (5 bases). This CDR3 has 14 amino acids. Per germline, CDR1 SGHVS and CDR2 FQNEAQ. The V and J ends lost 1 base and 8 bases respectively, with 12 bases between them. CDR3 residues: CASSLEGLWDEQFF. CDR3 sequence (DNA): TGTGCCAGCAGCTTAGAGGGGCTTTGGGATGAGCAGTTCTTC.

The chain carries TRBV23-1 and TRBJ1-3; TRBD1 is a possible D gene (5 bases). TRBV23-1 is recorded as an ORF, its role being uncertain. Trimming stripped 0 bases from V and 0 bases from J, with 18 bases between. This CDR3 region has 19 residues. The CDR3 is CASSQSGDMGGISGNTIYF. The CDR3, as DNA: TGCGCCAGCAGTCAATCGGGGGATATGGGGGGAATCTCTGGAAACACCATATATTTT.

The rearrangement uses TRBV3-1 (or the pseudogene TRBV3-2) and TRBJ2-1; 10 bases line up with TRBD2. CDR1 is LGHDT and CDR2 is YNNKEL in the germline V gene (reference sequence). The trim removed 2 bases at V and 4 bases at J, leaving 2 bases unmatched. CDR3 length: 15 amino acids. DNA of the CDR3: TGTGCCAGCAGCCAAACTAGCGGGATGTACAATGAGCAGTTCTTC. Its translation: CASSQTSGMYNEQFF.

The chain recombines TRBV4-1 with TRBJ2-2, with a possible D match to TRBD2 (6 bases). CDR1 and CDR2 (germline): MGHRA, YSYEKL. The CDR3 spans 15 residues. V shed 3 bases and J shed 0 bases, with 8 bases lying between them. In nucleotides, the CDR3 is TGCGCCAGCAGCCAGCGGGATCCGAACACCGGGGAGCTGTTTTTT. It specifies CASSQRDPNTGELFF.